This T cell receptor beta chain was sequenced during a study of a mutant IDH1 vaccine in newly diagnosed glioma. Across the study: Vaccination began 4-6 weeks post radiotherapy alone, or with temozolomide cycles. Before enrollment, the patients had been treated with radiotherapy alone, temozolomide alone, or both together. Most of them had received both. Overall study findings and caveats: Top peripheral T cell clonotype shifts appeared unrelated to pseudoprogression. Altogether, 80% to 95% of patients exhibited vaccine-induced immune responses.

Remarks on this clone: What it binds is unknown.

Germline V gene data show CDR1 as SGHNT and CDR2 as YYREEE (reference sequence). Trimming cost V 2 bases and J 0 bases, with 9 bases left between them. The length of the CDR3 is 15 residues. As to time point: week 23, last vaccination. The vaccine gave 300 ug of a 20-mer mutant IDH1 peptide subcutaneously per dose. Clones were read by immunoSEQ multiplex PCR, and TCRdb kept only the in-frame ones, dropping some. This table holds 40,000 to 45,000 clones, about 80% found once. The sequencing here drew on PBMCs, taken from a glioma patient whose treatment included an IDH1 peptide vaccine. This receptor was identified in a man aged 50 or older with glioma. The rearrangement joins TRBV5-4 to TRBJ1-3; D unresolved. In DNA form, the CDR3 reads TGTGCCAGCAGCTTTGCCGGGTTCTCTGGAAACACCATATATTTT. It codes for CASSFAGFSGNTIYF.